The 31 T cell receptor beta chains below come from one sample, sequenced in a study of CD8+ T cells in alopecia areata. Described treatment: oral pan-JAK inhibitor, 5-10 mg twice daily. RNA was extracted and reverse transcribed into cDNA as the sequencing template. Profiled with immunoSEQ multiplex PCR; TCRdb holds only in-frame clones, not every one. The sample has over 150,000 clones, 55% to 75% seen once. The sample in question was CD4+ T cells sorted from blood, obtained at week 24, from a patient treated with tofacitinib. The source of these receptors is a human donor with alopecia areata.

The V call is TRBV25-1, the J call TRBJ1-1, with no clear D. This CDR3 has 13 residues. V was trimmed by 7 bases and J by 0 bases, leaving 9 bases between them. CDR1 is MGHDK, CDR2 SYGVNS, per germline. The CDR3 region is CASNRGVNTEAFF. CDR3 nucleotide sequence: TGTGCCAGCAACCGCGGCGTGAACACTGAAGCTTTCTTT.

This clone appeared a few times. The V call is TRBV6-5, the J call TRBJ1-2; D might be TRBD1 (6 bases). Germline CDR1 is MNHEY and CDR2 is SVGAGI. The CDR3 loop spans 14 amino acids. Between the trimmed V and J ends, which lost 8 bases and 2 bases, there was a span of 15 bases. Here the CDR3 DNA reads TGTGCCAGCTCGGGGGGCGGGATAAACTATGGCTACACCTTC. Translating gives CASSGGGINYGYTF.

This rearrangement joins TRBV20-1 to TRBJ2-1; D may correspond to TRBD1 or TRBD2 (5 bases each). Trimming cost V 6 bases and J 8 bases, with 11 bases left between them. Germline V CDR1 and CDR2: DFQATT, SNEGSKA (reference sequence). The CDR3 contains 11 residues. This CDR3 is CSASSGHEQFF. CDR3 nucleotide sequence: TGCAGTGCCAGCTCGGGGCATGAGCAGTTCTTC.

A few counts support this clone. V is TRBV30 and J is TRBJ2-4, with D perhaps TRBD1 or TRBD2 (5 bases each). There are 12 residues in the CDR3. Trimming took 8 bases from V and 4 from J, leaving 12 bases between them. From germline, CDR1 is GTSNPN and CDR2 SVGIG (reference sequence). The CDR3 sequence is CAGQGPKNIQYF. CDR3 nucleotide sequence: TGTGCCGGCCAGGGACCTAAAAACATTCAGTACTTC.

CDR3 region: CATSRGIKANYGYTF. CDR3 in DNA: TGTGCCACCTCCAGGGGGATCAAAGCTAACTATGGCTACACCTTC. The rearrangement joins TRBV15 to TRBJ1-2, with 7 bases matching TRBD1. Germline lookup yields CDR1 LNHNV and CDR2 YYDKDF (reference sequence). The CDR3 length is 15 residues. V gave up 8 bases and J gave up 0 bases; unmatched junction bases: 9. Together with reference TRBV15 and TRBJ1-2, the CDR3 gives the full variable domain: DAMVIQNPRYQVTQFGKPVTLSCSQTLNHNVMYWYQQKSSQAPKLLFHYYDKDFNNEADTPDNFQSRRPNTSFCFLDIRSPGLGDTAMYLCATSRGIKANYGYTFGSGTRLTVV.

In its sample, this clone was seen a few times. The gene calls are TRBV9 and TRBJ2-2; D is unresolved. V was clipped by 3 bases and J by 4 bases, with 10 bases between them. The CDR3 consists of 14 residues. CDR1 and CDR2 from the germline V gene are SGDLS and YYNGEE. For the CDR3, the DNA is TGTGCCAGCAGCGGTACCTTTGGCACCGGGGAGCTGTTTTTT. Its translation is CASSGTFGTGELFF.

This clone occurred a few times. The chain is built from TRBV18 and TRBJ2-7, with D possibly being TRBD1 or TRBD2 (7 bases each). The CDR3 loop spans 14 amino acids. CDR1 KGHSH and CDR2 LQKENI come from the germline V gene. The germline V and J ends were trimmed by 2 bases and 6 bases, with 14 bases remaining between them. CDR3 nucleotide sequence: TGTGCCAGCTCACCAAGAACAGGGGAGGGCGAGCAGTACTTC. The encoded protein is CASSPRTGEGEQYF.

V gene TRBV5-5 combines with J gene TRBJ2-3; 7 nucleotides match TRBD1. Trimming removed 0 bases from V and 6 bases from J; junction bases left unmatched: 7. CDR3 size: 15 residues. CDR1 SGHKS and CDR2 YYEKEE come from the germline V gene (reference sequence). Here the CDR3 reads CASSLVAGGPDTQYF. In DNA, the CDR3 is TGTGCCAGCAGCTTGGTGGCAGGGGGACCGGATACGCAGTATTTT.

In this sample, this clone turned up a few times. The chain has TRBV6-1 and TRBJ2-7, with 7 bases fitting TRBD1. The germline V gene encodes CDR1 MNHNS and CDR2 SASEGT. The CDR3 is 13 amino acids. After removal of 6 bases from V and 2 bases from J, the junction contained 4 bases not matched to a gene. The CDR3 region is CASSQDRAYEQYF. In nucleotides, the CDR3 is TGTGCCAGCAGCCAAGACAGGGCCTACGAGCAGTACTTC.

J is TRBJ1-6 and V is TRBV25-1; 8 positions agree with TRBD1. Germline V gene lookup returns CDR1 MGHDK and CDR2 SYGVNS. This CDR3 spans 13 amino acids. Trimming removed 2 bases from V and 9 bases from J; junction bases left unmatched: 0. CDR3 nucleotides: TGTGCCAGCAGTGAAGGACAGGGTTCACCCCTCCACTTT. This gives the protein CASSEGQGSPLHF.

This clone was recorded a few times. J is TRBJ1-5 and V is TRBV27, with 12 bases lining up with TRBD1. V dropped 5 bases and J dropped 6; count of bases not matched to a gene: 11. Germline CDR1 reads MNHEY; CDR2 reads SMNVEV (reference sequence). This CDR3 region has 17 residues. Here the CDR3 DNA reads TGTGCCAGCAGTCCCATCGTGGGACAGGGGGCGGGTCAGCCCCAGCATTTT. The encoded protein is CASSPIVGQGAGQPQHF.

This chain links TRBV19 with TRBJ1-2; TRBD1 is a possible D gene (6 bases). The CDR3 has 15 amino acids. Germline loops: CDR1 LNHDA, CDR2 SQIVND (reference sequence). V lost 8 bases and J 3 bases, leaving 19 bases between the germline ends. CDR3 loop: CASYQTTGGYYGYTF. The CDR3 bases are TGTGCCAGTTATCAAACCACCGGGGGCTACTATGGCTACACCTTC.

The CDR3 DNA is TGTGCCAGCAGTTTAGGGGCCTACAATGAGCAGTTCTTC. This encodes CASSLGAYNEQFF. The chain employs TRBV7-3 and TRBJ2-1; perhaps TRBD1 as D (5 bases). V lost 6 bases and J 2 bases, leaving 8 bases between the germline ends. CDR1 and CDR2 (germline): SGHTA, FQGTGA. This CDR3 region has 13 residues.

The CDR3 loop is CASRPTRQGAGEKLFF. The CDR3 DNA reads as TGTGCCAGCAGACCAACTCGACAGGGGGCGGGTGAAAAACTGTTTTTT. The chain joins TRBV27 to TRBJ1-4; 10 bases agree with TRBD1. V was pared by 6 bases and J by 7 bases, with 11 bases of the junction left unmatched. Germline V gives CDR1 MNHEY, CDR2 SMNVEV (reference sequence). The CDR3 sequence is 16 residues long.

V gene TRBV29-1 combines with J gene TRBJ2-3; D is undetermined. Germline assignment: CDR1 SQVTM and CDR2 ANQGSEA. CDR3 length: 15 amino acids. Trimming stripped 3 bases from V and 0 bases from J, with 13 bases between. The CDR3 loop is CSVEPAQSSTDTQYF. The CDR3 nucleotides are TGCAGCGTTGAGCCGGCTCAGAGTAGCACAGATACGCAGTATTTT.

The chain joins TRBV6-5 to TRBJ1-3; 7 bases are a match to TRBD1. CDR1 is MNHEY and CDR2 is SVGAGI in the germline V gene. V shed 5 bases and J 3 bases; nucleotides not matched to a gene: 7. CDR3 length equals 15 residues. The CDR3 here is CASSTQGERGNTIYF. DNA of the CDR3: TGTGCCAGCAGTACGCAGGGGGAACGTGGAAACACCATATATTTT.

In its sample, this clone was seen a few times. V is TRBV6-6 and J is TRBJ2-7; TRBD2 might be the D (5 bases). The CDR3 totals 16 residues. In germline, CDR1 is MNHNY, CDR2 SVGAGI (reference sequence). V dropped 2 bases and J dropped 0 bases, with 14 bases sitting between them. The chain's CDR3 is CASSYPTQRSSYEQYF. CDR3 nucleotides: TGTGCCAGCAGTTACCCCACACAGCGGAGCTCCTACGAGCAGTACTTC.

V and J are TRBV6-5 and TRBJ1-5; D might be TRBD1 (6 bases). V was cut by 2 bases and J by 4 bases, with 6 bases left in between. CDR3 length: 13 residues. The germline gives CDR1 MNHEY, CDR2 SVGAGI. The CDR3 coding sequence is TGTGCCAGCAGTTACAGGGGGAATCAGCCCCAGCATTTT. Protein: CASSYRGNQPQHF.

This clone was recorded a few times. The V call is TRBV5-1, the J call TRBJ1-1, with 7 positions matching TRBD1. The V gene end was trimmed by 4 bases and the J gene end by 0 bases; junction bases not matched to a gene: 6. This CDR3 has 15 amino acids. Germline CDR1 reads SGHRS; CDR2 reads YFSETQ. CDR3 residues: CASSLRQGLNTEAFF. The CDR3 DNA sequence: TGCGCCAGCAGCCTAAGACAGGGCTTGAACACTGAAGCTTTCTTT.

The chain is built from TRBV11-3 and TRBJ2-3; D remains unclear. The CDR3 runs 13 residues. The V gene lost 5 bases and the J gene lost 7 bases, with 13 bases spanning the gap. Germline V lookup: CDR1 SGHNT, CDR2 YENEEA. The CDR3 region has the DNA TGTGCCAGCAGCCCCAACCCCGTACATACGCAGTATTTT. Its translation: CASSPNPVHTQYF.

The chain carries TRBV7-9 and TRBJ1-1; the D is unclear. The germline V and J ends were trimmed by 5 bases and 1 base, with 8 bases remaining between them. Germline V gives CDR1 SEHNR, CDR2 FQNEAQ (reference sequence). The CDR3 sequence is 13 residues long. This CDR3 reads CASSLLTNTEAFF. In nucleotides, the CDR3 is TGTGCCAGCAGCCTACTCACGAACACTGAAGCTTTCTTT.

The CDR3 region is CASRVSGANVLTF. As DNA, the CDR3 is TGCGCCAGCAGGGTCTCTGGGGCCAACGTCCTGACTTTC. The chain combines TRBV5-1 with TRBJ2-6; D is unresolved. This CDR3 is 13 amino acids long. The germline V and J ends were trimmed by 5 bases and 0 bases, with 3 bases remaining between them. The germline V gene has CDR1 SGHRS and CDR2 YFSETQ.

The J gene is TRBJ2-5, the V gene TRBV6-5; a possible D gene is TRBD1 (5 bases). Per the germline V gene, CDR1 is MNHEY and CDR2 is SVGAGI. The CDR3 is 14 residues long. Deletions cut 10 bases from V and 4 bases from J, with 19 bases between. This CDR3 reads CATSGPTGPETQYF. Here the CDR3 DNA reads TGTGCCACCTCAGGTCCTACAGGCCCAGAGACCCAGTACTTC.

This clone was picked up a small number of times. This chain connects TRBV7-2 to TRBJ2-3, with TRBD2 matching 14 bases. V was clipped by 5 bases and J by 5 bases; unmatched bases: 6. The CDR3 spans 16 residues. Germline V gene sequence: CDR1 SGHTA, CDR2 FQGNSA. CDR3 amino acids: CASSMRTSGGRDTQYF. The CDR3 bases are TGTGCCAGCAGCATGCGGACTAGCGGGGGGAGAGATACGCAGTATTTT.

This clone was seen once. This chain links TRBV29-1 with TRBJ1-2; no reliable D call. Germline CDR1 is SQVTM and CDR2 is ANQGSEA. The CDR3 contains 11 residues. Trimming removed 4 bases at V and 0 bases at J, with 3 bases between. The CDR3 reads CSVASNYGYTF. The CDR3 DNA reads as TGCAGCGTTGCTTCTAACTATGGCTACACCTTC.

Here the CDR3 reads CASSFSRAPYEQYF. Written as DNA, the CDR3 is TGTGCCAGCAGTTTTTCGAGGGCCCCCTACGAGCAGTACTTC. The genes are TRBV27 and TRBJ2-7, with D possibly being TRBD2 (5 bases). In germline, CDR1 is MNHEY, CDR2 SMNVEV (reference sequence). The CDR3 length is 14 residues. The V end lost 3 bases, the J end lost 2 bases, and 11 bases lay between the germline ends.

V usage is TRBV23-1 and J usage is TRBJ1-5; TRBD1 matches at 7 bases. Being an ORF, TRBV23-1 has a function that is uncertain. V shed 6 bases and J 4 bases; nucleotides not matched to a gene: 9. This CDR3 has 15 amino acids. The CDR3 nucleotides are TGCGCCAGCAGACGAGACAGGGATAATAATCAGCCCCAGCATTTT. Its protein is CASRRDRDNNQPQHF.

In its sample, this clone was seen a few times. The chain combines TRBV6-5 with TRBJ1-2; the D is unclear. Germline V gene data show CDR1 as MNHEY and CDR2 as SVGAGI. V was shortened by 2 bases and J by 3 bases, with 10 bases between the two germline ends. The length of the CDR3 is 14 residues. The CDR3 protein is CASSYAAGDYGYTF. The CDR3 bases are TGTGCCAGCAGTTACGCCGCGGGTGACTATGGCTACACCTTC.

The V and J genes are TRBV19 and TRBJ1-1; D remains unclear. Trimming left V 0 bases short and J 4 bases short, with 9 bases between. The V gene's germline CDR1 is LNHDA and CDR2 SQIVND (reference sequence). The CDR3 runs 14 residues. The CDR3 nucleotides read TGTGCCAGTAGTATAGACAAGGGCACCACTGAAGCTTTCTTT. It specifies CASSIDKGTTEAFF.

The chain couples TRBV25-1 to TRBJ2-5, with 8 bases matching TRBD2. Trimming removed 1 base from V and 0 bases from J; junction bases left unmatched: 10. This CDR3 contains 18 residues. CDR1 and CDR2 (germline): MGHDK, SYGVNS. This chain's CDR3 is CASSEWAFGGGYQETQYF. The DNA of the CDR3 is TGTGCCAGCAGTGAATGGGCTTTCGGCGGGGGGTACCAAGAGACCCAGTACTTC.

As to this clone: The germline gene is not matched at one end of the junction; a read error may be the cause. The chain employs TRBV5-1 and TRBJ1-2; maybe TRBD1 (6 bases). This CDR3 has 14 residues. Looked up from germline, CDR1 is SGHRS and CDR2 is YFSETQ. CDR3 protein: CASNLGAENYGYTF. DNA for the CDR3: TGCGCCAGCAACTTGGGGGCTGAGAACTATGGCTACACCTTC.